This TCR beta chain was recorded in a study of OX40 agonist ivuxolimab in advanced cancers. In the study overall: Melanoma, hepatocellular carcinoma, head and neck or renal cell cancer occurred in dose-escalation patients. Study conclusions and caveats: The study did not work out the antigen specificity of the expanded peripheral T cells. Expanded clones belonging to CD8+ T cells outnumbered, on average, those of CD4+. Both blood CD4+ and CD8+ T cells showed clonal growth by week 6 at 0.1 to 3.0 mg/kg.

The CDR3 is 13 amino acids. Germline CDR1 is SGHRS and CDR2 is YFSETQ. V lost 3 bases and J 1 base, leaving 7 bases between the germline ends. Points on this clone: Its antigen is unidentified.

Only in-frame clones appear in the TCRdb table, and some are missing; sequencing was by immunoSEQ multiplex PCR. The repertoire holds tens of thousands of clones, with around 83% as singletons. Specimen: CD4+ or CD8+ T cells sorted from blood, collected in a trial of the OX40 agonist ivuxolimab. The J gene is TRBJ1-1, the V gene TRBV5-1; D call uncertain. The receptor comes from an adult with an advanced solid tumor such as melanoma, head and neck, liver or kidney cancer. CDR3 nucleotide sequence: TGCGCCAGCAGCTCCCGGGAGAACACTGAAGCTTTCTTT. It is translated as CASSSRENTEAFF.